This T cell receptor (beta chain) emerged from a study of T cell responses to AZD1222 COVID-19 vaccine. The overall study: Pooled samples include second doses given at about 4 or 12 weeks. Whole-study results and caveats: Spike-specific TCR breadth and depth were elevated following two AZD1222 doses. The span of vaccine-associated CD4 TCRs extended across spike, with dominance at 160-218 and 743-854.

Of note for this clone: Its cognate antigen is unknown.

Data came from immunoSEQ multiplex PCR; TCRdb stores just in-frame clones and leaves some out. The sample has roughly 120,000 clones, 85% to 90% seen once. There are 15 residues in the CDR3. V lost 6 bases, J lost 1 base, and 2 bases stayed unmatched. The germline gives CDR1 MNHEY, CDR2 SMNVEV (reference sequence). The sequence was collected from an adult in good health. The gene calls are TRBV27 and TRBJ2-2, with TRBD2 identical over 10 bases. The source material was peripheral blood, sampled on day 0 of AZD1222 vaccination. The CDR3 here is CASRVAGGNTGELFF. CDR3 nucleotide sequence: TGTGCCAGCAGGGTAGCGGGGGGGAACACCGGGGAGCTGTTTTTT.